This TCR beta chain was observed in a study of PD-L1 blockade in urothelial cancer. Generated by immunoSEQ multiplex PCR, the TCRdb table keeps only in-frame clones and is missing some. The data hold 20,000 to 30,000 clones, with approximately 86% observed a single time. The length of the CDR3 is 14 residues. Germline-derived CDR1 and CDR2 are MNHNY and SVGAGI (reference sequence). Trimming cost V 4 bases and J 3 bases; bases outside gene matches: 4. The J gene is TRBJ2-7, the V gene TRBV6-6, with TRBD1 matching over 9 bases. The sample was PBMCs, taken around atezolizumab (anti-PD-L1) treatment. This TCR was recovered from a man in his sixties with urothelial cancer. The CDR3 sequence is CASSSWTGVYEQYF. The CDR3 coding sequence is TGTGCCAGCAGTTCATGGACAGGGGTCTACGAGCAGTACTTC.